Reported below is one TCR beta chain. Its antigen is still unknown. From germline, CDR1 is MDHEN and CDR2 SYDVKM. V dropped 3 bases and J dropped 2; count of bases not matched to a gene: 7. This CDR3 region has 15 residues. This specimen comes from a study of blood T cells in healthy people across ages. The donors, all healthy, were Caucasians living in Russia, aged roughly 6 to 100. Isolation recovered at least 6.5 million PBMCs from every sample. Whole-study results and caveats: Conclusively comparing naive with antigen-experienced cells was impossible with unsorted PBMCs.

A second PCR, run for 7 to 11 cycles, used a sample-barcoded 5' primer plus a J-beta primer mix. Every sample produced at least 3 million CDR3-containing paired-end reads. TCRdb reprocessed the 5' RACE reads with MiXCR, giving one entry per CDR3 protein. The sample has around 1,900,000 distinct CDR3 sequences, more than 35% seen once. The sequenced sample consisted of blood. The genes are TRBV28 and TRBJ2-7, with TRBD2 matching 7 bases. The TCR sequence derives from a human donor in good health. The CDR3 spells CASSLMGGTTYEQYF. The CDR3 coding sequence is TGTGCCAGCAGTTTGATGGGAGGGACCACCTACGAGCAGTACTTC. The complete variable domain, with remaining parts taken from reference TRBV28 and TRBJ2-7, reads DVKVTQSSRYLVKRTGEKVFLECVQDMDHENMFWYRQDPGLGLRLIYFSYDVKMKEKGDIPEGYSVSREKKERFSLILESASTNQTSMYLCASSLMGGTTYEQYFGPGTRLTVT.